Detailed here is one T cell receptor (beta chain). Into every PCR, synthetic TCR analog templates were spiked. Measured with immunoSEQ multiplex PCR; TCRdb has only the in-frame clones, and not every one. The sample yields approximately 52,000 clones, about 85% seen once. The time point was: pretreatment peripheral blood. The length of the CDR3 is 15 residues. Trimming took off 4 bases at V and 4 bases at J, with 16 bases between the two ends. Per germline, CDR1 SNHLY and CDR2 FYNNEI. The sample comes from a study of PD-L1 blockade in urothelial cancer. Study-level information: Per blood sample, T cells had a median of 141,255.

The sequence was collected from a man between 65 and 85 years old with urothelial cancer. Source: PBMCs, taken around atezolizumab (anti-PD-L1) treatment. V gene TRBV2 combines with J gene TRBJ1-1; TRBD1 might be the D (5 bases). The CDR3 sequence is CASSAFTLGPTEAFF. As DNA, the CDR3 is TGTGCCAGCAGTGCTTTTACTCTGGGGCCCACTGAAGCTTTCTTT. Full variable domain (missing parts from reference TRBV2 and TRBJ1-1): EPEVTQTPSHQVTQMGQEVILRCVPISNHLYFYWYRQILGQKVEFLVSFYNNEISEKSEIFDDQFSVERPDGSNFTLKIRSTKLEDSAMYFCASSAFTLGPTEAFFGQGTRLTVV.